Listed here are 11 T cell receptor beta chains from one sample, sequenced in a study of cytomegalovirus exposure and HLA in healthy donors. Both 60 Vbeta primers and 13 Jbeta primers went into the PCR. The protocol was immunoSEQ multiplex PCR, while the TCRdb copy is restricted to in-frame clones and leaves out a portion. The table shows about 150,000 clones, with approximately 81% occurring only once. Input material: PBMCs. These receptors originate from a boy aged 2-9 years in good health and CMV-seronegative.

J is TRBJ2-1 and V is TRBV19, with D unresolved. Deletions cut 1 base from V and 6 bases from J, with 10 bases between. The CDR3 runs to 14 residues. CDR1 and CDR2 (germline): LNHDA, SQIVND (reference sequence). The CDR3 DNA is TGTGCCAGTAGTATAGGCCTTCTCAGCAATGAGCAGTTCTTC. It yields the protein CASSIGLLSNEQFF. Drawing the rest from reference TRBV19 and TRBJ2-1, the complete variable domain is DGGITQSPKYLFRKEGQNVTLSCEQNLNHDAMYWYRQDPGQGLRLIYYSQIVNDFQKGDIAEGYSVSREKKESFPLTVTSAQKNPTAFYLCASSIGLLSNEQFFGPGTRLTVL.

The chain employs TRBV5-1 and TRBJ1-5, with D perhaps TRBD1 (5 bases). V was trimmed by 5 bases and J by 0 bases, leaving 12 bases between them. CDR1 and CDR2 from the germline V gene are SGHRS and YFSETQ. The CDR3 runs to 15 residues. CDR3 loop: CASSRGGDSNQPQHF. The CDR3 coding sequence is TGCGCCAGCAGTAGGGGCGGAGATAGCAATCAGCCCCAGCATTTT.

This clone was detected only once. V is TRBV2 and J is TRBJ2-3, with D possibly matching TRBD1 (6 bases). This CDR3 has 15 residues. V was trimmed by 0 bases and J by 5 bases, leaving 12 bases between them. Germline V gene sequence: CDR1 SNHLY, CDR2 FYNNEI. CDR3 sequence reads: CASSEAWGLGDTQYF. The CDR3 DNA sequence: TGTGCCAGCAGTGAAGCTTGGGGGCTGGGAGATACGCAGTATTTT.

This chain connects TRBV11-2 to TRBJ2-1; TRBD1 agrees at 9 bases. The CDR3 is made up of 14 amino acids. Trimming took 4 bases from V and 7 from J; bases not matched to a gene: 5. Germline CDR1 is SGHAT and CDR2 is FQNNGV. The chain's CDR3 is CASSSRTGENEQFF. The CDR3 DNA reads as TGTGCCAGCAGCTCCCGGACAGGGGAGAATGAGCAGTTCTTC.

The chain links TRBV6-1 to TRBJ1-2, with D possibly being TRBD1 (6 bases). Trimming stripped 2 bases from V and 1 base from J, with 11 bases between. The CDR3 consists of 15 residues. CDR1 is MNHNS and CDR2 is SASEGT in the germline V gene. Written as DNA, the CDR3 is TGTGCCAGCAGTGAAAGGGGCAGGGGTAACTATGGCTACACCTTC. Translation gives CASSERGRGNYGYTF.

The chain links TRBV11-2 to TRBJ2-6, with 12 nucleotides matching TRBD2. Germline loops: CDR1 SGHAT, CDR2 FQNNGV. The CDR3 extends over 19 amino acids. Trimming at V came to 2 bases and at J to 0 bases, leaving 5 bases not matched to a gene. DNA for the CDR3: TGTGCCAGCAGCTTAAGACTAGCGGGGGCCCCCTCTGGGGCCAACGTCCTGACTTTC. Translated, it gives CASSLRLAGAPSGANVLTF.

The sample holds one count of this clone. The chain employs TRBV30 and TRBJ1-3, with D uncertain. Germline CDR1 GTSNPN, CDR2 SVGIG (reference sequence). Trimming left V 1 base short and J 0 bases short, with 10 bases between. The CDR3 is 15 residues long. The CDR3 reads CAWSAGTDSGNTIYF. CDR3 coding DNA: TGTGCCTGGAGTGCAGGCACCGACTCTGGAAACACCATATATTTT.

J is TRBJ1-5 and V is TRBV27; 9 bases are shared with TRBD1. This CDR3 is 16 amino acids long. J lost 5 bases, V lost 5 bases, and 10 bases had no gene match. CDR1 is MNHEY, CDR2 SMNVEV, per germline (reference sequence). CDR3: CASSAYGTGKDQPQHF. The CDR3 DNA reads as TGTGCCAGCAGTGCTTATGGGACAGGGAAGGATCAGCCCCAGCATTTT.

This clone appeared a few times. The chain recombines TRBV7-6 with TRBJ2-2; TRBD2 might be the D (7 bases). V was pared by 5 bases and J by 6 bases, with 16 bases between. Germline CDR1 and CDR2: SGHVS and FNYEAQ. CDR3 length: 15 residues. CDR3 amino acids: CASSPGGRASGELFF. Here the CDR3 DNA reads TGTGCCAGCAGCCCGGGGGGCAGGGCGTCCGGGGAGCTGTTTTTT.

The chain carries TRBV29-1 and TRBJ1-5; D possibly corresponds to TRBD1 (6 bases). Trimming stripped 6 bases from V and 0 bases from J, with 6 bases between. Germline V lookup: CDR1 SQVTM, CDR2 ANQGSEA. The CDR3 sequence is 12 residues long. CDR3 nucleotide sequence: TGCAGCGTACAGGGTAGCAATCAGCCCCAGCATTTT. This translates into CSVQGSNQPQHF.

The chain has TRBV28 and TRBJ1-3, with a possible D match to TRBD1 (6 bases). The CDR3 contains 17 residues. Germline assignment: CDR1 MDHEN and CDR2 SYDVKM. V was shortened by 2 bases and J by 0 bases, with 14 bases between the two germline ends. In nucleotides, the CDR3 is TGTGCCAGCAGTTTAGCCCGGACAGTAAGCTCTGGAAACACCATATATTTT. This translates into CASSLARTVSSGNTIYF.